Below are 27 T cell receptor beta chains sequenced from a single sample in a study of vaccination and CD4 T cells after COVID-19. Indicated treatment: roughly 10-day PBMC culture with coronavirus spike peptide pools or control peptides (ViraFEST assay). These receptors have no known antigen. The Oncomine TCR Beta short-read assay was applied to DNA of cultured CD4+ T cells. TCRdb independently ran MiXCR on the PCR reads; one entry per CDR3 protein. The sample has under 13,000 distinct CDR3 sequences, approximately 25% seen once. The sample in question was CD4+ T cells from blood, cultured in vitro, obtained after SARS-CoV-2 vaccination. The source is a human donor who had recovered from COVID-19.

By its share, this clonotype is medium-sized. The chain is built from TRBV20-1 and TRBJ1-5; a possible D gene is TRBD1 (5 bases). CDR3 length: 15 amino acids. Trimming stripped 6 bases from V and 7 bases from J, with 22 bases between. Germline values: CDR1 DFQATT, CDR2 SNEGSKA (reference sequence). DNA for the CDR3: TGCAGTGCCCCCCGGGGAAGGGGAAGAGGACAGCCCCAGCATTTT. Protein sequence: CSAPRGRGRGQPQHF.

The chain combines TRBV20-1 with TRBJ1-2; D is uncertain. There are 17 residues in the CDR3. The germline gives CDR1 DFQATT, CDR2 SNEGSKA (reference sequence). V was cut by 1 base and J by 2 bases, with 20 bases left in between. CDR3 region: CSARGGSGRRPNYGYTF. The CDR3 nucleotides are TGCAGTGCTAGAGGCGGGTCCGGCCGGCGACCAAACTATGGCTACACCTTC.

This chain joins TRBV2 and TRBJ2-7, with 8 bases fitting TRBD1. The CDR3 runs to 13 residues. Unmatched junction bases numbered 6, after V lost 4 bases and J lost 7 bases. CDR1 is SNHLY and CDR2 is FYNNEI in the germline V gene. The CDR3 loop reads CASSGTGQREQYF. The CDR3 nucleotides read TGTGCCAGCAGTGGGACAGGGCAGCGGGAGCAGTACTTC.

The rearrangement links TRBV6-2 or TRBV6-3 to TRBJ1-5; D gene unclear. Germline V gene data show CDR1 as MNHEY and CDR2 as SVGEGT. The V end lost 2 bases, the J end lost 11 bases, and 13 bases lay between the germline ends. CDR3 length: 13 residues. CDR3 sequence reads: CASSYGFGRTQHF. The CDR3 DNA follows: TGTGCCAGCAGTTACGGGTTTGGGAGGACCCAGCATTTT.

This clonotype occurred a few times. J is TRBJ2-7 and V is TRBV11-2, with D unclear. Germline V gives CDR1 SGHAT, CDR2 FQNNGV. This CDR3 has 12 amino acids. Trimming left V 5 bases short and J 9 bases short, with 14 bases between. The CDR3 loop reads CASSQNGLRQYF. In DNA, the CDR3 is TGTGCCAGCAGCCAGAACGGGCTACGGCAGTACTTC.

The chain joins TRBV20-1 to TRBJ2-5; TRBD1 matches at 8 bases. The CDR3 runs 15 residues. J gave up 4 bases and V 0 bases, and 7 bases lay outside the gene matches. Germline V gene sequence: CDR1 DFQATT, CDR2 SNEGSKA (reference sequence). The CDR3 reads CSARDPTGEGETQYF. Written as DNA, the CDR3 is TGCAGTGCTAGAGACCCGACAGGGGAAGGAGAGACCCAGTACTTC.

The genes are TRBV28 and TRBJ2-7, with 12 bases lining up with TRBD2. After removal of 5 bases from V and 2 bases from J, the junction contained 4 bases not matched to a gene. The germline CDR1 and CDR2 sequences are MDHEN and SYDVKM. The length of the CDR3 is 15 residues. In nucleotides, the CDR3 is TGTGCCAGCAGTCCCCGACTAGCGGGAGCCTACGAGCAGTACTTC. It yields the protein CASSPRLAGAYEQYF.

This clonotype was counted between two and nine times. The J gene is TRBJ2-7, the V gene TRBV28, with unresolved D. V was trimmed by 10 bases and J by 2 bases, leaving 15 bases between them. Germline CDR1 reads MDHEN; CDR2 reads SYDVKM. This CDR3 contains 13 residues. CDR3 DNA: TGTGCCACCCTTTCCCGGGCTCCCTACGAGCAGTACTTC. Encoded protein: CATLSRAPYEQYF.

The CDR3 DNA reads TGTGCCAGCAGGTCGGGACGGGGCATGAACACTGAAGCTTTCTTT. Its protein product is CASRSGRGMNTEAFF. This sequence joins TRBV7-2 and TRBJ1-1; perhaps TRBD1 as D (5 bases). This CDR3 is 15 amino acids long. CDR1 is SGHTA and CDR2 is FQGNSA in the germline V gene. Deletions cut 6 bases from V and 0 bases from J, with 14 bases between.

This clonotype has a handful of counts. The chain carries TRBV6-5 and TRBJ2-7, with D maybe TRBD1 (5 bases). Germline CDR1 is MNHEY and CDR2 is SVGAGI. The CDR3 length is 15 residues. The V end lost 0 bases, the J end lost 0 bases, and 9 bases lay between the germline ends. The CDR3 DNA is TGTGCCAGCAGTTACTCGGGGCAGGCCTCCTACGAGCAGTACTTC. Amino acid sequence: CASSYSGQASYEQYF.

The CDR3 bases are TGTGCCAGCAGTGTTAGGACAGGAGAGACCCAGTACTTC. Amino acid sequence: CASSVRTGETQYF. V usage is TRBV6-2 or TRBV6-3 and J usage is TRBJ2-5; TRBD1 matches at 7 bases. From germline, CDR1 is MNHEY and CDR2 SVGEGT. V dropped 5 bases and J dropped 4; count of bases not matched to a gene: 4. The CDR3 is 13 amino acids.

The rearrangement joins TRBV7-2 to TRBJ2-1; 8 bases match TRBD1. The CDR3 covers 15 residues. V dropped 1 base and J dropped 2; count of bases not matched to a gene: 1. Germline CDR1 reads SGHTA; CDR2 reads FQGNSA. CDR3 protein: CASSLEGQAYNEQFF. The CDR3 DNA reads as TGTGCCAGCAGCTTAGAGGGACAGGCCTACAATGAGCAGTTCTTC.

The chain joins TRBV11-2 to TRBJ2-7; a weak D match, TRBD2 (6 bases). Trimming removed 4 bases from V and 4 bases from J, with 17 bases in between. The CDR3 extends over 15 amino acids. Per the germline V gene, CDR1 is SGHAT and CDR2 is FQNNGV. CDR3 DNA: TGTGCCAGCAGCTCCAATTCGGGAGCGGGTTACGAGCAGTACTTC. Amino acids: CASSSNSGAGYEQYF.

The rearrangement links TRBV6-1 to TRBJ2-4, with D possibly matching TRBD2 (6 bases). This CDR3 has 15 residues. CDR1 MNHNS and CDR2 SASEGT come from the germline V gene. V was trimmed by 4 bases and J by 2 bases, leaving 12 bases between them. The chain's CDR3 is CASSGLRGTKNIQYF. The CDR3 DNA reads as TGTGCCAGCAGTGGCCTTCGGGGGACCAAAAACATTCAGTACTTC.

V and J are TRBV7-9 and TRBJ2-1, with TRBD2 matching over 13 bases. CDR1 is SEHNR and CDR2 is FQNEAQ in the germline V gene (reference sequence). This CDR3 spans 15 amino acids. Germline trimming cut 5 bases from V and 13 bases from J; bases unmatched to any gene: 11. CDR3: CASSIGLAGASLQFF. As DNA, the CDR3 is TGTGCCAGCAGCATAGGACTAGCGGGGGCCTCTTTACAGTTCTTC. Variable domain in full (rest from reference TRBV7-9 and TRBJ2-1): DTGVSQNPRHKITKRGQNVTFRCDPISEHNRLYWYRQTLGQGPEFLTYFQNEAQLEKSRLLSDRFSAERPKGSFSTLEIQRTEQGDSAMYLCASSIGLAGASLQFFGPGTRLTVL.

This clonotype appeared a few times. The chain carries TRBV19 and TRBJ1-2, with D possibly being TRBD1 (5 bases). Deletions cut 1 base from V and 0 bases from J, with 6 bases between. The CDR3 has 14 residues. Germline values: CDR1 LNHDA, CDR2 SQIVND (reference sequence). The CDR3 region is CASSIAGANYGYTF. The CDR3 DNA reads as TGTGCCAGTAGTATAGCGGGGGCTAACTATGGCTACACCTTC.

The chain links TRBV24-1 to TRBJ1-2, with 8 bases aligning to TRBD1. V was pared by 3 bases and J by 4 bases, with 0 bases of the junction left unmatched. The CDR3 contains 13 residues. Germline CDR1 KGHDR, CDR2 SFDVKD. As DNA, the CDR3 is TGTGCCACCAGTGATCAGGGGGCCTATGGCTACACCTTC. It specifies CATSDQGAYGYTF.

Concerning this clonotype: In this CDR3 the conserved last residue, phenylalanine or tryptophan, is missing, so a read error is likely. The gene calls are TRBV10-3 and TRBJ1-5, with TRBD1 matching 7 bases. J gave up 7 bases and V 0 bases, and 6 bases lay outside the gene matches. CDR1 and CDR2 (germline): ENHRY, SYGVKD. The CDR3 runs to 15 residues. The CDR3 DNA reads TGTGCCATCAGTGAGTCAGGGACAGCCCAACAGCCCCAGCATTCT. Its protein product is CAISESGTAQQPQHS.

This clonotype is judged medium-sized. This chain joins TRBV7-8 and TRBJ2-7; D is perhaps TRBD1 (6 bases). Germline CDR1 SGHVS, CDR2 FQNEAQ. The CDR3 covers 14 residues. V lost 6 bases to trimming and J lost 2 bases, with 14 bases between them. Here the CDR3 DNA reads TGTGCCAGCAGGTCTACAGGGTCAACCTACGAGCAGTACTTC. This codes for CASRSTGSTYEQYF.

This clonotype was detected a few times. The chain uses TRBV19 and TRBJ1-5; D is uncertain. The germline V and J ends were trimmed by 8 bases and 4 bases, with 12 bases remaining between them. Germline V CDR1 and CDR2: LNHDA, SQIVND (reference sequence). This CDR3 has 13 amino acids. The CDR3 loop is CASGVDLNQPQHF. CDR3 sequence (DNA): TGTGCCAGTGGGGTAGACCTTAATCAGCCCCAGCATTTT.

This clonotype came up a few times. CDR3 coding DNA: TGTGCCAGCAGCTTAGTTGGTGGGGGACGGGGTTACACTGAAGCTTTCTTT. Its translation is CASSLVGGGRGYTEAFF. This chain links TRBV7-2 with TRBJ1-1, with D possibly being TRBD1 (5 bases). CDR3 length equals 17 residues. V was shortened by 1 base and J by 3 bases, with 18 bases between the two germline ends. From germline, CDR1 is SGHTA and CDR2 FQGNSA. Together with reference TRBV7-2 and TRBJ1-1, the CDR3 gives the full variable domain: GAGVSQSPSNKVTEKGKDVELRCDPISGHTALYWYRQSLGQGLEFLIYFQGNSAPDKSGLPSDRFSAERTGGSVSTLTIQRTQQEDSAVYLCASSLVGGGRGYTEAFFGQGTRLTVV.

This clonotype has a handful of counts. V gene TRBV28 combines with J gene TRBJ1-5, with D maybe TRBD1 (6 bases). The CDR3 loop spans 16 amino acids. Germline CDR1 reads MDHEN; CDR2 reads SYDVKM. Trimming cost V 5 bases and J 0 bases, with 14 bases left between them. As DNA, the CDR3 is TGTGCCAGCAGTCGTCGGACAGCTAATAGCAATCAGCCCCAGCATTTT. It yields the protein CASSRRTANSNQPQHF. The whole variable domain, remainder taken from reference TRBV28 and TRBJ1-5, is DVKVTQSSRYLVKRTGEKVFLECVQDMDHENMFWYRQDPGLGLRLIYFSYDVKMKEKGDIPEGYSVSREKKERFSLILESASTNQTSMYLCASSRRTANSNQPQHFGDGTRLSIL.

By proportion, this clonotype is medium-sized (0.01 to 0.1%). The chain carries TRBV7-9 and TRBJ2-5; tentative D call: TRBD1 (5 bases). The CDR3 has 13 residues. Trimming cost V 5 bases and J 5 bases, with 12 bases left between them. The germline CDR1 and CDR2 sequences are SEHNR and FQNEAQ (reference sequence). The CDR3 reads CASSRYGAETQYF. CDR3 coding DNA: TGTGCCAGCAGCCGGTATGGGGCGGAGACCCAGTACTTC.

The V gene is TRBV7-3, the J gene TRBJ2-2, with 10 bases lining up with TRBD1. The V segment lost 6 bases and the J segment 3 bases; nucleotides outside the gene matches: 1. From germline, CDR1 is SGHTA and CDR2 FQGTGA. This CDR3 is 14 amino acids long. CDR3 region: CASSGTGDTGELFF. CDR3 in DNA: TGTGCCAGCAGTGGGACAGGGGACACCGGGGAGCTGTTTTTT.

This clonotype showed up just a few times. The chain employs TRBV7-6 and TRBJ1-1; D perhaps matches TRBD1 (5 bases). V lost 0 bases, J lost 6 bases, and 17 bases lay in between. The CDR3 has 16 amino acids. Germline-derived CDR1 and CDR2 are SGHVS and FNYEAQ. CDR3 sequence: CASSLAGRGVSAEAFF. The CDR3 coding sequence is TGTGCCAGCAGCTTAGCGGGGCGAGGGGTAAGTGCTGAAGCTTTCTTT.

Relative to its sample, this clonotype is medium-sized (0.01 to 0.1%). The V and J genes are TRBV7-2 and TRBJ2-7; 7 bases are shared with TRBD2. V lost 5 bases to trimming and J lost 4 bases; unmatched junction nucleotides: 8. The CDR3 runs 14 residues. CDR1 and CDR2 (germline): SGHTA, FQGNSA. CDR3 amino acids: CASSLRREGYEQYF. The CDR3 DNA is TGTGCCAGCAGCCTACGGAGGGAGGGTTACGAGCAGTACTTC.

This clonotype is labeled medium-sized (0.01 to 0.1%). CDR3 coding DNA: TGTGCCAGCAGCTTTATGGAAGAGACCCAGTACTTC. Its translation is CASSFMEETQYF. The chain has TRBV7-2 and TRBJ2-5; D remains unclear. V gave up 3 bases and J gave up 3 bases, with 5 bases separating them. This CDR3 comprises 12 residues. CDR1 is SGHTA, CDR2 FQGNSA, per germline.